This TCR beta chain was identified in a study of T cell responses to AZD1222 COVID-19 vaccine. Regarding the study as a whole: Baseline seropositivity occurred in only six AZD1222 recipients. Spike-specific TCR breadth and depth rose after two AZD1222 doses. A reported finding is that nearly half of spike-specific TCRs target unmutated variant regions.

This table comes from immunoSEQ multiplex PCR, and its TCRdb copy is limited to in-frame clones, with some not included. Of 65,000 to 85,000 clones listed, 75% to 90% were seen once; the top ten hold about 9.4%. From germline, CDR1 is MNHEY and CDR2 SVGAGI. The CDR3 consists of 12 residues. V was shortened by 7 bases and J by 8 bases, with 11 bases between the two germline ends. With respect to this clone: Its antigen is still unknown.

This clonotype was obtained from an adult who received the AZD1222 COVID-19 vaccine. The sample was peripheral blood, taken 28 days after the second AZD1222 dose. The rearrangement links TRBV6-5 to TRBJ1-4; TRBD1 is a possible D gene (5 bases). The CDR3 here is CASTRGVEKLFF. For the CDR3, the DNA is TGTGCCAGCACCCGGGGGGTGGAAAAACTGTTTTTT.